This is a list of T cell receptor beta chains from one sample in a study of blood T cell repertoires in COVID-19. Clones were sequenced by immunoSEQ multiplex PCR, and TCRdb holds only the in-frame ones, with some missing. The sample lists about 270,000 clones; under 95% were seen once. The sequenced sample consisted of PBMCs or T cells enriched from blood (not recorded which). These receptor sequences come from a man between 40 and 49 years old who had been exposed to COVID-19. Both conserved end residues are part of each CDR3. D genes are given only for firm matches. Size values are once, few and many counts, or a class for expanded clones, and some rows have none.

TRBJ2-2	15	.	.	TRBV7-9	CASSLVSGNTGELFF	TGTGCCAGCAGCTTAGTTTCCGGGAACACCGGGGAGCTGTTTTTT
TRBJ1-1	14	TRBD1	.	TRBV3-1/TRBV3-2	CASSQRQGYTEAFF	TGTGCCAGCAGCCAACGACAGGGGTACACTGAAGCTTTCTTT
TRBJ2-5	14	.	.	TRBV5-1	CASSPLLLLDNQYF	TGCGCCAGCAGCCCGCTTTTACTTCTGGACAACCAGTACTTC
TRBJ1-4	15	.	.	TRBV19	CASSIVGATNEKLFF	TGTGCCAGTAGTATAGTCGGGGCAACTAATGAAAAACTGTTTTTT
TRBJ1-2	13	.	.	TRBV30	CAWSVNRDYGYTF	TGTGCCTGGAGTGTTAACAGGGACTATGGCTACACCTTC
TRBJ1-1	17	.	.	TRBV7-6	CASSLGRGAGMNTEAFF	TGTGCCAGCAGCTTAGGTCGGGGGGCAGGGATGAACACTGAAGCTTTCTTT
TRBJ2-2	13	.	once	TRBV3-1/TRBV3-2	CASSPRGTGELFF	TGTGCCAGCAGCCCAAGGGGCACCGGGGAGCTGTTTTTT
TRBJ2-1	15	TRBD1	.	TRBV5-1	CASSPRDRLLNEQFF	TGCGCCAGCAGCCCCCGGGACAGGCTCCTTAATGAGCAGTTCTTC
TRBJ2-2	17	TRBD1	once	TRBV24-1	CATSDRTGKMNTGELFF	TGTGCCACCAGTGACCGGACAGGGAAAATGAACACCGGGGAGCTGTTTTTT
TRBJ1-4	13	.	.	TRBV7-9	CASSFANVEKLFF	TGTGCCAGCAGCTTTGCTAACGTCGAAAAACTGTTTTTT
TRBJ1-4	15	TRBD1	.	TRBV5-4	CASSLAGRGREKLFF	TGTGCCAGCAGCTTGGCTGGCAGGGGGCGTGAAAAACTGTTTTTT
TRBJ2-3	15	.	.	TRBV19	CASSITLVKTDTQYF	TGTGCCAGTAGTATCACTCTAGTCAAAACAGATACGCAGTATTTT
TRBJ2-1	13	.	.	TRBV18	CASSPPAGGEQFF	TGTGCCAGCTCACCACCGGCCGGCGGTGAGCAGTTCTTC
TRBJ2-1	12	.	.	TRBV12-3/TRBV12-4	CASRLQGGEQFF	TGTGCCAGCAGGCTACAGGGCGGTGAGCAGTTCTTC
TRBJ2-6	16	TRBD1	.	TRBV5-5	CASSQTGVSGANVLTF	TGTGCCAGCAGCCAAACAGGGGTCTCTGGGGCCAACGTCCTGACTTTC
TRBJ2-7	11	.	.	TRBV29-1	CSVDRGNEQYF	TGCAGCGTTGACAGGGGAAACGAGCAGTACTTC
TRBJ2-3	14	.	.	TRBV6-4	CATRREQGLHTQYF	TGTGCCACCCGAAGAGAGCAGGGACTCCATACGCAGTATTTT
TRBJ2-3	16	TRBD2	once	TRBV5-6	CASSSGRGAKADTQYF	TGTGCCAGCAGCTCGGGGAGGGGCGCCAAAGCAGATACGCAGTATTTT
TRBJ2-1	16	.	.	TRBV1	CTSSQYKREDYNEQFF	TGCACCAGCAGCCAATATAAGCGGGAGGACTACAATGAGCAGTTCTTC
TRBJ2-2	11	.	.	TRBV29-1	CSASSAGELFF	TGCAGCGCCAGCAGCGCCGGGGAGCTGTTTTTT
TRBJ1-6	17	TRBD1	.	TRBV5-1	CASSLDQSWTGHSPLHF	TGCGCCAGCAGCTTGGATCAAAGCTGGACAGGGCATTCACCCCTCCACTTT
TRBJ2-1	16	.	.	TRBV3-1/TRBV3-2	CASSPGPGELSHEQFF	TGTGCCAGCAGCCCCGGCCCGGGGGAGCTCTCCCATGAGCAGTTCTTC
TRBJ2-3	15	TRBD2	once	TRBV7-6	CASSRLAGSADTQYF	TGTGCCAGCAGCCGACTAGCGGGATCGGCAGATACGCAGTATTTT
TRBJ2-1	13	.	.	TRBV28	CASSLKQDNEQFF	TGTGCCAGCAGTTTAAAGCAGGACAATGAGCAGTTCTTC
TRBJ2-3	15	TRBD1	.	TRBV6-5	CASSFRDRASDTQYF	TGTGCCAGCAGTTTCAGGGACAGGGCATCAGATACGCAGTATTTT
TRBJ2-5	17	TRBD2	.	TRBV19	CASSVEWREGLGETQYF	TGTGCCAGTAGTGTAGAATGGCGGGAGGGCCTTGGGGAGACCCAGTACTTC
TRBJ2-1	14	.	.	TRBV19	CASSISQVFNEQFF	TGTGCCAGTAGTATATCACAGGTGTTCAATGAGCAGTTCTTC